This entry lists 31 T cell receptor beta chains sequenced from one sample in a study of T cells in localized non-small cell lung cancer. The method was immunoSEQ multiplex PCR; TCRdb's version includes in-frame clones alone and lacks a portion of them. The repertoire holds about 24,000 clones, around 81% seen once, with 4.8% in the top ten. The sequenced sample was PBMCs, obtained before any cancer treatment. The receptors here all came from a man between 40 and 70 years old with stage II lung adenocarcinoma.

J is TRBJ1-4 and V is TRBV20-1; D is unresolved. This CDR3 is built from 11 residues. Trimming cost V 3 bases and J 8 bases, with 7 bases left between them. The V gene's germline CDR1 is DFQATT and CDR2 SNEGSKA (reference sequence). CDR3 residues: CSASKSEKLFF. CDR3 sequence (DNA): TGCAGTGCTAGTAAGTCGGAAAAACTGTTTTTT.

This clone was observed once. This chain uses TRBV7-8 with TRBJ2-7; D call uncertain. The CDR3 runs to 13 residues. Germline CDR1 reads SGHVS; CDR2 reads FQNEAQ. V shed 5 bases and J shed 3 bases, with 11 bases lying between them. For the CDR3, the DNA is TGTGCCAGCAGCCCAGCTGTGATCTACGAGCAGTACTTC. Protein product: CASSPAVIYEQYF.

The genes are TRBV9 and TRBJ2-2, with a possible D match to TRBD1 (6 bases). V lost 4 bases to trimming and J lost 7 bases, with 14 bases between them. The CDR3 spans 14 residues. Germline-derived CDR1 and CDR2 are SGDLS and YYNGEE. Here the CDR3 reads CASSPRNRDGELFF. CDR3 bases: TGTGCCAGCAGCCCACGAAACAGGGACGGGGAGCTGTTTTTT. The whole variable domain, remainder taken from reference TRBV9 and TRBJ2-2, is DSGVTQTPKHLITATGQRVTLRCSPRSGDLSVYWYQQSLDQGLQFLIQYYNGEERAKGNILERFSAQQFPDLHSELNLSSLELGDSALYFCASSPRNRDGELFFGEGSRLTVL.

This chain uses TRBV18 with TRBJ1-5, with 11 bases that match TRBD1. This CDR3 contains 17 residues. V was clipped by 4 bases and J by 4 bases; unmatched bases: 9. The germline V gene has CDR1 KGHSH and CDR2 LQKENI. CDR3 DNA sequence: TGTGCCAGCTCACTGACCGGGACAGGGGGACCGAATCAGCCCCAGCATTTT. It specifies CASSLTGTGGPNQPQHF.

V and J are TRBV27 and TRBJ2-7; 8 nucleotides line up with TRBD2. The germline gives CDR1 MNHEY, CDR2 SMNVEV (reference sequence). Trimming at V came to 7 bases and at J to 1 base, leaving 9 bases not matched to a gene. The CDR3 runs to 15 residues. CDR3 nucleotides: TGTGCCAGCACAGGGAGCGGGAGTCGGTCCTACGAGCAGTACTTC. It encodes CASTGSGSRSYEQYF.

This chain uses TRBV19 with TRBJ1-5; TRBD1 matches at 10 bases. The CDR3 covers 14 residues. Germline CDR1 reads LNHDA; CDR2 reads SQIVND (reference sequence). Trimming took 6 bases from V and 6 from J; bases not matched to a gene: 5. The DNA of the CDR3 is TGTGCCAGTAGGGGACAGGGGTTCGGTCAGCCCCAGCATTTT. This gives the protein CASRGQGFGQPQHF.

This CDR3 is CASSFLAGNYNEQFF. The CDR3 DNA reads as TGCGCCAGCAGCTTCCTAGCGGGCAACTACAATGAGCAGTTCTTC. The rearrangement uses TRBV5-1 and TRBJ2-1; TRBD2 agrees at 8 bases. Germline V lookup: CDR1 SGHRS, CDR2 YFSETQ. V was pared by 2 bases and J by 3 bases, with 4 bases of the junction left unmatched. The CDR3 consists of 15 residues.

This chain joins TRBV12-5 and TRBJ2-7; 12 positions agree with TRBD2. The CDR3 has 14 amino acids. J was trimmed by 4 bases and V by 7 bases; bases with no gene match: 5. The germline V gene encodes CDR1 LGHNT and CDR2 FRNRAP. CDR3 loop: CASARLAGAYEQYF. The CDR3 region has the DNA TGTGCTAGTGCTCGACTAGCGGGAGCATACGAGCAGTACTTC.

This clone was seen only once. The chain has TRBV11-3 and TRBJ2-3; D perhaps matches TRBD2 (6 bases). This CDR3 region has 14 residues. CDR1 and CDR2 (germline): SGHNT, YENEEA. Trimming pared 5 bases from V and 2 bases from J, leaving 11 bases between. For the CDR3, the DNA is TGTGCCAGCAGCCGTACGGGGGACACAGATACGCAGTATTTT. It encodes CASSRTGDTDTQYF.

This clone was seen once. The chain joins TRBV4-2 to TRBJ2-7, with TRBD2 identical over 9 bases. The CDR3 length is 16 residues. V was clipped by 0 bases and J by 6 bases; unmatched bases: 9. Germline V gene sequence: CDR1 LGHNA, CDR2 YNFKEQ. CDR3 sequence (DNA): TGTGCCAGCAGCCAAGAATACAGCGGGGGGCGGGTCGAGCAGTACTTC. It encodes CASSQEYSGGRVEQYF.

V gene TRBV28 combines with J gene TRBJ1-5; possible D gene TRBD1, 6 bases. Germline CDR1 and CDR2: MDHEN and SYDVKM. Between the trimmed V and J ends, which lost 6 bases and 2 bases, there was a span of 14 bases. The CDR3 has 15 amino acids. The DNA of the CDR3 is TGTGCCAGCAGGTCGACAGGCAATGGCAATCAGCCCCAGCATTTT. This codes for CASRSTGNGNQPQHF.

CDR3 residues: CASTRDPSQPQHF. Here the CDR3 DNA reads TGTGCCAGCACTAGGGACCCATCTCAGCCCCAGCATTTT. This chain uses TRBV6-5 with TRBJ1-5; TRBD1 might be the D (5 bases). Germline V lookup: CDR1 MNHEY, CDR2 SVGAGI. The CDR3 has 13 amino acids. Trimming cost V 7 bases and J 6 bases, with 13 bases left between them.

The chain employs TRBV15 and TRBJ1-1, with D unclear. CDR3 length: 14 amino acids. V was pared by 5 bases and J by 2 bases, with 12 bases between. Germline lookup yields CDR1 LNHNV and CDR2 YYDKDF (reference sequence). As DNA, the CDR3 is TGTGCCACCAGCTTCAGCCTAGGCAACACTGAAGCTTTCTTT. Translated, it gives CATSFSLGNTEAFF.

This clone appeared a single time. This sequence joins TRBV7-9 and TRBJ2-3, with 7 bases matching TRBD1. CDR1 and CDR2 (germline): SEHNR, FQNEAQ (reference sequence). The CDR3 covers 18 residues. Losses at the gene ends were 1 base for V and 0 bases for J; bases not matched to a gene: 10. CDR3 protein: CASSLGGLTGSSTDTQYF. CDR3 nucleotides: TGTGCCAGCAGCTTAGGGGGGTTGACAGGGTCTAGCACAGATACGCAGTATTTT.

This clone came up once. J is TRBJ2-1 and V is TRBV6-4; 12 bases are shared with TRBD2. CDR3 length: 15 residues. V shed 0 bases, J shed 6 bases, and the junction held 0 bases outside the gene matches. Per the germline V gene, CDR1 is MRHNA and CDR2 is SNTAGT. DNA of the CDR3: TGTGCCAGCAGTGACTCGACTAGCGGGAGCAATGAGCAGTTCTTC. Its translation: CASSDSTSGSNEQFF.

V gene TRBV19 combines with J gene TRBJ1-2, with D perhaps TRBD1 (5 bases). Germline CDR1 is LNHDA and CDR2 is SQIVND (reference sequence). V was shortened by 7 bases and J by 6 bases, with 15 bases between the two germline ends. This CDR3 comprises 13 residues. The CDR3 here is CASNTVRGHGYTF. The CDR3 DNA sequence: TGTGCCAGTAACACTGTCCGGGGCCATGGCTACACCTTC.

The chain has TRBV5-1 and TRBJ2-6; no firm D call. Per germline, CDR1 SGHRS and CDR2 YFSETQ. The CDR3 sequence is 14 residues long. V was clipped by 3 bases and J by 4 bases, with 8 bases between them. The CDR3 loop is CASSSMGGANVLTF. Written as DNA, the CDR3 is TGCGCCAGCAGCTCCATGGGGGGGGCCAACGTCCTGACTTTC. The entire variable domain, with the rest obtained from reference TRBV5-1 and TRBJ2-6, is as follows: KAGVTQTPRYLIKTRGQQVTLSCSPISGHRSVSWYQQTPGQGLQFLFEYFSETQRNKGNFPGRFSGRQFSNSRSEMNVSTLELGDSALYLCASSSMGGANVLTFGAGSRLTVL.

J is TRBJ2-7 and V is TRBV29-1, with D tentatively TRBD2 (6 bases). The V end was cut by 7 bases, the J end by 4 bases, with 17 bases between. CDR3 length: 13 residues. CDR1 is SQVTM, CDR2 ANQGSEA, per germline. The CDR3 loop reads CSATGTSQYEQYF. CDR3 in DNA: TGCAGCGCCACCGGGACTTCCCAGTACGAGCAGTACTTC.

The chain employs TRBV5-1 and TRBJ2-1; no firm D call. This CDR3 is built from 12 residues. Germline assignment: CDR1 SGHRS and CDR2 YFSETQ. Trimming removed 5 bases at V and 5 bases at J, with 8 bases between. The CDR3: CASREGNNEQFF. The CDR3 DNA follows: TGCGCCAGCAGGGAAGGGAACAATGAGCAGTTCTTC.

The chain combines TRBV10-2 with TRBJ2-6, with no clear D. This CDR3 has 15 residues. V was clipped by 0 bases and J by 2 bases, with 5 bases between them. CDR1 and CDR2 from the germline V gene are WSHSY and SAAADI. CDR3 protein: CASSESRTGANVLTF. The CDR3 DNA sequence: TGCGCCAGCAGTGAGTCTAGAACTGGGGCCAACGTCCTGACTTTC.

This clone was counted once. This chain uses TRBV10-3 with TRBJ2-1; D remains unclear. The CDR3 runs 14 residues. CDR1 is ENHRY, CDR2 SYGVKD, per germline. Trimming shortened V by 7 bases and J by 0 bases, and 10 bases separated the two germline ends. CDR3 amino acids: CAIKTGPSYNEQFF. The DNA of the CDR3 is TGTGCCATCAAAACCGGACCCTCCTACAATGAGCAGTTCTTC.

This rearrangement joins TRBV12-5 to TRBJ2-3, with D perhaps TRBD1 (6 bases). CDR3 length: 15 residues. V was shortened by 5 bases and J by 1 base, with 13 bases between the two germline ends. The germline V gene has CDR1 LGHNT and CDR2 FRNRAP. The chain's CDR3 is CASGKGEWGTDTQYF. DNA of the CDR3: TGTGCTAGTGGTAAGGGGGAGTGGGGCACAGATACGCAGTATTTT.

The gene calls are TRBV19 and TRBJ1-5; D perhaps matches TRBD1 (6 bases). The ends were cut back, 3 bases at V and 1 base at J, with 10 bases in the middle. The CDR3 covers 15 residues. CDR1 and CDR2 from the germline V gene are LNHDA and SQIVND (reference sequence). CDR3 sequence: CASSIWDTSNQPQHF. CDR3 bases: TGTGCCAGTAGTATTTGGGACACAAGCAATCAGCCCCAGCATTTT.

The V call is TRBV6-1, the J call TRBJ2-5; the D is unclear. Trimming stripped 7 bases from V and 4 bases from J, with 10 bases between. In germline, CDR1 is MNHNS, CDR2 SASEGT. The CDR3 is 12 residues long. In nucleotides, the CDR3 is TGTGCCAGCAAAGAGGCAGTAGAGACCCAGTACTTC. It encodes CASKEAVETQYF.

This CDR3 is CASSRQQGTGANVLTF. The DNA for the CDR3 is TGTGCCAGCTCACGACAACAGGGGACTGGGGCCAACGTCCTGACTTTC. The chain carries TRBV18 and TRBJ2-6; 7 positions agree with TRBD1. This CDR3 spans 16 amino acids. V gave up 4 bases and J gave up 2 bases; unmatched junction bases: 5. The germline V gene has CDR1 KGHSH and CDR2 LQKENI.

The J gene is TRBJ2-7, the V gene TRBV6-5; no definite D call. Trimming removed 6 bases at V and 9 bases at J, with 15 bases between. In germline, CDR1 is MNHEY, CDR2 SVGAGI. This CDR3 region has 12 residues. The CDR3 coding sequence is TGTGCCAGCAGACCGGACGGCACGCGGCAGTACTTC. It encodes CASRPDGTRQYF.

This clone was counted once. The CDR3 loop is CASSFSSSYEQYF. The CDR3 coding sequence is TGTGCCAGCAGTTTTAGCAGCTCCTACGAGCAGTACTTC. The chain has TRBV27 and TRBJ2-7; D unclear. Germline CDR1 is MNHEY and CDR2 is SMNVEV (reference sequence). Trimming removed 3 bases at V and 0 bases at J, with 6 bases between. The CDR3 totals 13 residues.

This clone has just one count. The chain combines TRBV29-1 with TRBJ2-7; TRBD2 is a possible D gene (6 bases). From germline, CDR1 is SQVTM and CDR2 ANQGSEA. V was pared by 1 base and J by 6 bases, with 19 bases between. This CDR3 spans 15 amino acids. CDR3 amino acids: CSVEAAGRGGGEQYF. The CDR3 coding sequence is TGCAGCGTTGAAGCCGCCGGGCGGGGAGGAGGCGAGCAGTACTTC.

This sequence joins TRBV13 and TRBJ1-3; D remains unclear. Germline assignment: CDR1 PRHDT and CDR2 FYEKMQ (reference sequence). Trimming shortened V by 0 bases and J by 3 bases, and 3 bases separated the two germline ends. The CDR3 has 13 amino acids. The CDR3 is CASSLGSGNTIYF. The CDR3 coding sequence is TGTGCCAGCAGCTTAGGAAGTGGAAACACCATATATTTT.

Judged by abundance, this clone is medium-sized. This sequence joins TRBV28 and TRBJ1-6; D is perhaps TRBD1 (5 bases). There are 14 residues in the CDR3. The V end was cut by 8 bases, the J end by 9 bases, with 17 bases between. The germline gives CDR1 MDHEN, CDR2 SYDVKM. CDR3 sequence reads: CASRFGAVGSPLHF. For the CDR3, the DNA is TGTGCCAGCCGCTTCGGGGCCGTGGGTTCACCCCTCCACTTT.

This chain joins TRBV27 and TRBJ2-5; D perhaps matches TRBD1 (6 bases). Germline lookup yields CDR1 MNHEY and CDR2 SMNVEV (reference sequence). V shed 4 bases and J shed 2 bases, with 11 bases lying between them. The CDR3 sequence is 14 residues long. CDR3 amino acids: CASSSSQGQETQYF. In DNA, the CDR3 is TGTGCCAGCAGTTCCTCTCAGGGGCAAGAGACCCAGTACTTC.